This TCR beta chain was identified during a study of vaccination and CD4 T cells after COVID-19. Whole-study findings and limits: Convalescent patients' clones that were vaccine-specific were spike mono-reactive in 304 of 307 cases.

Indicated treatment: roughly 10-day PBMC culture with coronavirus spike peptide pools or control peptides (ViraFEST assay). Investigators obtained the unexposed donor's CD4+ T cells before the COVID-19 pandemic (2011-2018). The CDR3 has 15 amino acids. V was clipped by 0 bases and J by 1 base, with 9 bases between them. The V gene's germline CDR1 is LNHNV and CDR2 YYDKDF (reference sequence). With regard to this clonotype: Its specificity is unknown.

Scientists ran DNA taken from cultured CD4+ T cells through the Oncomine TCR Beta short-read assay for sequencing. TCRdb analysed the PCR reads with MiXCR anew, one entry per CDR3 protein. The data contain around 4,600 distinct CDR3 sequences, nearly 60% of them singletons. The chain couples TRBV15 to TRBJ1-1; D remains ambiguous. The clonotype comes from a human donor in good health. Material for sequencing was CD4+ T cells from blood, cultured in vitro. CDR3 DNA: TGTGCCACCAGCAGAGATCCCGCGGGGAACACTGAAGCTTTCTTT. Translating it yields CATSRDPAGNTEAFF.